The text below deals with one T cell receptor beta chain. What it recognizes is unknown. Noted treatment: around 19 received Ad26.COV2.S at low or high dose, single or two shots; about 5 received placebo; per-sample allocation not given. The samples date from day 63 after the first vaccine or placebo injection. Germline CDR1 reads SGHNT; CDR2 reads YENEEA. V gave up 2 bases and J gave up 4 bases, with 11 bases separating them. The CDR3 loop spans 15 amino acids. This sample stems from a study of Ad26.COV2.S vaccination and SARS-CoV-2 variants. Study background: Donor joined the COV1001 Ad26.COV2.S trial arm.

Repertoires were generated with immunoSEQ multiplex PCR, while TCRdb's copy carries only in-frame clones and drops some. The sample records about 350,000 clones, around 89% being singletons. Whole-study results and caveats: Vaccine recipients and placebo recipients showed similar non-spike TCR breadth. It is possible that the TCR breadth and depth analyses underestimated the total T cell responses.

The sample consisted of peripheral blood, taken in a trial of Ad26.COV2.S vaccine versus placebo. The TCR comes from a person aged 18 to 59 who received the Ad26.COV2.S COVID-19 vaccine or a placebo. The genes are TRBV11-3 and TRBJ2-2, with a weak D call TRBD1 (7 bases). The CDR3 sequence: CASSLSRGVTGELFF. In DNA, the CDR3 is TGTGCCAGCAGCTTATCCAGGGGGGTCACCGGGGAGCTGTTTTTT.